These 27 T cell receptor beta chains originate from one sample sequenced in a study of T cells expressing NK-cell markers. TCRdb re-called the 5' RACE reads and gives one entry per CDR3 protein, without DNA. There are more than 250,000 distinct CDR3 sequences in the sample, with about 0.39% held by the top ten. Source material: blood T cells: a sorted CD56 or NKG2C T cell subset, CD4+ or CD8+ T cells, or bulk PBMC T cells (not recorded which). Every receptor here comes from a man in his late teens or twenties in good health.

The rearrangement joins TRBV12-3 or TRBV12-4 to TRBJ2-7; TCRdb names TRBD2, which stays unverified in the absence of DNA. The CDR3 has 14 amino acids. This CDR3 reads CASSTSGRLGEQYF.

The chain has TRBV29-1 and TRBJ2-1; TCRdb proposes TRBD1, but this gene call is untestable without DNA. The CDR3 totals 15 residues. The germline V gene encodes CDR1 SQVTM and CDR2 ANQGSEA. CDR3 residues: CSVEFPTGSYNEQFF.

The chain joins TRBV5-1 to TRBJ2-7. Per the germline V gene, CDR1 is SGHRS and CDR2 is YFSETQ. This CDR3 spans 14 amino acids. The CDR3 spells CASAKDVQDYEQYF.

The V and J genes are TRBV7-2 and TRBJ2-2; without DNA, the TCRdb call of TRBD1 cannot be checked. CDR1 is SGHTA and CDR2 is FQGNSA in the germline V gene. The CDR3 totals 15 residues. CDR3 sequence: CASSLVVLSTGELFF.

The genes are TRBV6-4 and TRBJ2-7. This CDR3 is 20 amino acids long. Per the germline V gene, CDR1 is MRHNA and CDR2 is SNTAGT. The CDR3 spells CASRIGTIGQMAPNKYEQYF.

This chain uses TRBV7-9 with TRBJ2-1; TCRdb returns TRBD2, unconfirmable since there is no DNA. The germline V gene has CDR1 SEHNR and CDR2 FQNEAQ (reference sequence). CDR3 length: 14 amino acids. CDR3 residues: CASTLAGGLNEQFF.

This chain links TRBV20-1 with TRBJ2-1; TCRdb returns TRBD2, unconfirmable since there is no DNA. The germline CDR1 and CDR2 sequences are DFQATT and SNEGSKA (reference sequence). The CDR3 sequence is 14 residues long. This chain's CDR3 is CSASGRLADNEQFF.

The chain is built from TRBV6-1 and TRBJ2-3; TCRdb's D call, TRBD2, is unchecked because there is no DNA. The CDR3 is 13 residues long. Per germline, CDR1 MNHNS and CDR2 SASEGT. CDR3 protein: CASSQGTGNTQYF.

This rearrangement joins TRBV7-9 to TRBJ2-3. This CDR3 is built from 15 residues. Germline V lookup: CDR1 SEHNR, CDR2 FQNEAQ (reference sequence). CDR3: CASSLTGVSTDTQYF. The entire variable domain, with the rest obtained from reference TRBV7-9 and TRBJ2-3, is as follows: DTGVSQNPRHKITKRGQNVTFRCDPISEHNRLYWYRQTLGQGPEFLTYFQNEAQLEKSRLLSDRFSAERPKGSFSTLEIQRTEQGDSAMYLCASSLTGVSTDTQYFGPGTRLTVL.

The CDR3 protein is CASSYRSERTTQETQYF. This chain connects TRBV6-5 to TRBJ2-5; TCRdb's assignment of TRBD1 cannot be checked, as there is no DNA. The CDR3 runs to 17 residues. CDR1 is MNHEY, CDR2 SVGAGI, per germline.

This chain connects TRBV6-1 to TRBJ2-6; TCRdb's D call, TRBD1, is unchecked because there is no DNA. Per the germline V gene, CDR1 is MNHNS and CDR2 is SASEGT. This CDR3 comprises 14 residues. CDR3 amino acids: CASTQGAGANVLTF.

The chain is built from TRBV5-1 and TRBJ2-1; there is no DNA to check the TCRdb D call of TRBD2. Per the germline V gene, CDR1 is SGHRS and CDR2 is YFSETQ. This CDR3 contains 17 residues. The CDR3 sequence is CASSRLLAGSSYNEQFF.

The gene calls are TRBV5-1 and TRBJ2-3; the D call from TCRdb, TRBD1, cannot be confirmed without DNA. The CDR3 runs to 15 residues. Germline CDR1 is SGHRS and CDR2 is YFSETQ. The chain's CDR3 is CASSLDGTSTDTQYF.

CDR3 region: CASSYRGTSGTNPNLRADTQYF. The chain carries TRBV6-2 or TRBV6-3 and TRBJ2-3; lacking DNA, the TRBD2 call made by TCRdb goes unchecked. CDR1 MNHEY and CDR2 SVGEGT come from the germline V gene. CDR3 length equals 22 residues.

The chain employs TRBV5-1 and TRBJ1-5; there is no DNA to check the TCRdb D call of TRBD1. The germline gives CDR1 SGHRS, CDR2 YFSETQ. The CDR3 covers 16 residues. This chain's CDR3 is CASSPGTGISNQPQHF.

The rearrangement joins TRBV29-1 to TRBJ2-3. The CDR3 has 14 residues. The germline gives CDR1 SQVTM, CDR2 ANQGSEA. The CDR3 spells CSGEASVSTGTQYF.

The genes are TRBV15 and TRBJ1-2; lacking DNA, the TRBD1 call made by TCRdb goes unchecked. Per the germline V gene, CDR1 is LNHNV and CDR2 is YYDKDF (reference sequence). CDR3 length equals 15 residues. The CDR3 protein is CATSRETVPNYGYTF.

The V and J genes are TRBV9 and TRBJ1-2. The CDR3 contains 13 residues. Germline CDR1 is SGDLS and CDR2 is YYNGEE. The CDR3 is CASSPDEGYGYTF.

The genes are TRBV18 and TRBJ1-2. Germline values: CDR1 KGHSH, CDR2 LQKENI. The CDR3 spans 18 residues. The CDR3 sequence is CASSPLHTAKLSFDGYTF.

This chain uses TRBV7-8 with TRBJ1-2; TCRdb reports TRBD1, a call that lacks DNA to check it against. This CDR3 is built from 14 residues. In germline, CDR1 is SGHVS, CDR2 FQNEAQ. The CDR3 reads CASRRQGRDYGYTF. Full variable domain (remainder filled in from reference TRBV7-8 and TRBJ1-2): GAGVSQSPRYKVAKRGQDVALRCDPISGHVSLFWYQQALGQGPEFLTYFQNEAQLDKSGLPSDRFFAERPEGSVSTLKIQRTQQEDSAVYLCASRRQGRDYGYTFGSGTRLTVV.

The V and J genes are TRBV28 and TRBJ2-7. The CDR3 length is 12 residues. Germline lookup yields CDR1 MDHEN and CDR2 SYDVKM. Here the CDR3 reads CASSMTHYEQYF.

The chain employs TRBV6-5 and TRBJ1-6; TCRdb outputs TRBD1, but without DNA this stays unchecked. Germline lookup yields CDR1 MNHEY and CDR2 SVGAGI. The CDR3 has 17 amino acids. The CDR3 reads CASSYELGTGSNSPLHF.

The chain joins TRBV19 to TRBJ2-1; without DNA, the TCRdb call of TRBD2 cannot be checked. CDR3 length: 14 residues. Germline CDR1 LNHDA, CDR2 SQIVND (reference sequence). CDR3 region: CASSGSGRYNEQFF.

CDR3: CASSYRDRLGEKLFF. The chain uses TRBV7-6 and TRBJ1-4; checking the TCRdb D call of TRBD1 is not possible without DNA. The CDR3 spans 15 residues. Germline V gene lookup returns CDR1 SGHVS and CDR2 FNYEAQ.

The rearrangement uses TRBV7-9 and TRBJ1-3. From germline, CDR1 is SEHNR and CDR2 FQNEAQ (reference sequence). CDR3 length: 14 residues. CDR3 loop: CASSWALSGNTIYF. Supplemented by reference TRBV7-9 and TRBJ1-3, the full variable domain reads DTGVSQNPRHKITKRGQNVTFRCDPISEHNRLYWYRQTLGQGPEFLTYFQNEAQLEKSRLLSDRFSAERPKGSFSTLEIQRTEQGDSAMYLCASSWALSGNTIYFGEGSWLTVV.

V gene TRBV28 combines with J gene TRBJ2-3; TCRdb's D call, TRBD2, is unchecked because there is no DNA. The CDR3 runs 15 residues. CDR1 and CDR2 from the germline V gene are MDHEN and SYDVKM. This CDR3 is CASIPSVVRGDTQYF.

The rearrangement joins TRBV5-1 to TRBJ2-7; TCRdb calls TRBD2, which cannot be checked without DNA. Germline assignment: CDR1 SGHRS and CDR2 YFSETQ. The CDR3 length is 14 residues. The CDR3 region is CASSQLADGYEQYF.